Listed below are T cell receptor beta chains from one sample, sequenced in a study of blood T cell repertoires in COVID-19. This table comes from immunoSEQ multiplex PCR, and its TCRdb copy is limited to in-frame clones, with some not included. This sample has under 300,000 clones, with approximately 90% found just once. The sequencing sample was made of PBMCs or T cells enriched from blood (not recorded which). The source of these receptors is a young woman with acute COVID-19. CDR3s include the opening cysteine and the closing phenylalanine or tryptophan. The order of the fields is V gene, J gene, clone size, D gene, CDR3 DNA, CDR3 protein. D genes are given only for firm matches. Clone size is given for some rows only: seen once, a few or many times, or a class if the clone is expanded.

TRBV10-3,TRBJ2-1,NA,NA,TGTGCCATCAGTGATAGGACAGCTTACAATGAGCAGTTCTTC,CAISDRTAYNEQFF
TRBV4-3,TRBJ2-1,few,TRBD2,TGCGCCAGCAGCCGCTCCCGGGGGACTAGCGGGAGGATTAATGAGCAGTTCTTC,CASSRSRGTSGRINEQFF
TRBV7-2,TRBJ2-7,NA,TRBD2,TGTGCCAGCAGCCCCATCTCTAGCGGCTCCTACGAGCAGTACTTC,CASSPISSGSYEQYF
TRBV19,TRBJ2-3,NA,TRBD2,TGTGCCAGTAGTATGGGAGCGGGGGGCGGTCCAGATACGCAGTATTTT,CASSMGAGGGPDTQYF
TRBV27,TRBJ2-2,NA,NA,TGTGCCAGCAGTTTGATAGCTACCGGGGAGCTGTTTTTT,CASSLIATGELFF
TRBV6-6,TRBJ1-2,NA,TRBD1,TGTGCCAGCAGTCCTTATACAGGGGGCGCTGACTATGGCTACACCTTC,CASSPYTGGADYGYTF
TRBV10-3,TRBJ2-3,NA,NA,TGTGCCATCAGTGAGTCCAGCCTTCGGGTGGGGCCCGGGGGATTTCAAGATACGCAGTATTTT,CAISESSLRVGPGGFQDTQYF
TRBV6-5,TRBJ2-7,once,NA,TGTGCCAGCCCCGGGGATACCTACGAGCAGTACTTC,CASPGDTYEQYF
TRBV28,TRBJ2-1,NA,TRBD2,TGTGCCAGCAGTTTTACTCGGGGGGGAACGCGGGAGCAGTTCTTC,CASSFTRGGTREQFF
TRBV27,TRBJ2-1,NA,TRBD2,TGTGCCAGCAGTGATACAAGCGGGAGGGGCTCCTACAATGAGCAGTTCTTC,CASSDTSGRGSYNEQFF
TRBV18,TRBJ1-5,NA,NA,TGTGCCAGCTCAAAGGACAGCAGCAATCAGCCCCAGCATTTT,CASSKDSSNQPQHF
TRBV24-1,TRBJ2-1,NA,TRBD1,TGTGCCACCAGTGATAGGGACAGGGGGCTGTTCAATGAGCAGTTCTTC,CATSDRDRGLFNEQFF
TRBV19,TRBJ1-2,NA,NA,TGTGCCAGTAGTATTTTTGGCATGCCTGCTAACTATGGCTACACCTTC,CASSIFGMPANYGYTF
TRBV7-9,TRBJ1-2,NA,NA,TGTGCCAGCAGCTCTTTATACCCAGGCAGGGACTATGGCTACACCTTC,CASSSLYPGRDYGYTF
TRBV7-6,TRBJ2-7,few,NA,TGTGCCAGCAGCCCCATCGACAAGGTCGACGAGCAGTACTTC,CASSPIDKVDEQYF
TRBV3-1/TRBV3-2,TRBJ2-1,NA,TRBD2,TGTGCCAGCAGCCGGGGGACTAGCGGCTACAATGAGCAGTTCTTC,CASSRGTSGYNEQFF
TRBV4-3,TRBJ2-2,NA,NA,TGCGCCAGCTCGAGGGCGCGTATGGACACCGGGGAGCTGTTTTTT,CASSRARMDTGELFF
TRBV19,TRBJ2-3,NA,TRBD1,TGTGCCAGTAGTCTGGAGGGGGGACAGGGGACAGATACGCAGTATTTT,CASSLEGGQGTDTQYF
TRBV2,TRBJ2-1,NA,NA,TGTGCCAGCAGTGCCCGGGGAGACGACTACAATGAGCAGTTCTTC,CASSARGDDYNEQFF
TRBV5-1,TRBJ1-6,NA,NA,TGCGCCAGCAGCTCCGATAATTCACCCCTCCACTTT,CASSSDNSPLHF
TRBV11-1,TRBJ1-2,NA,NA,TGTGCCAGCACCCTCTCAGCCGGGGGAAACTATGGCTACACCTTC,CASTLSAGGNYGYTF
TRBV5-1,TRBJ2-2,NA,NA,TGCGCCAGCAGCTTGCTTAGCAGCGGGGAGCTGTTTTTT,CASSLLSSGELFF
TRBV28,TRBJ2-3,once,TRBD1,TGTGCCAGCACCGGGACAGGGACAGATACGCAGTATTTT,CASTGTGTDTQYF
TRBV6-4,TRBJ1-5,NA,NA,TGTGCCAGCAGTGACAAGGGGAGGAGCAATCAGCCCCAGCATTTT,CASSDKGRSNQPQHF
TRBV27,TRBJ2-7,NA,TRBD1,TGTGCCAGCAGGGCCGGGACAGGGATCTACGAGCAGTACTTC,CASRAGTGIYEQYF
TRBV4-1,TRBJ2-1,NA,TRBD2,TGCGCCAGCAGCCAGGAAAGCGGGAGGGGAAATGAGCAGTTCTTC,CASSQESGRGNEQFF
TRBV30,TRBJ2-5,NA,TRBD1,TGTGCCTGGAGTAGGGACAGGGGAGAGACCCAGTACTTC,CAWSRDRGETQYF
TRBV6-2/TRBV6-3,TRBJ2-5,NA,TRBD2,TGTGCCAGCAGTTACTGGCCTAGGACTAGCGGGAGAGCTTCGAGTACCCAGTACTTC,CASSYWPRTSGRASSTQYF
TRBV7-3,TRBJ2-2,NA,TRBD2,TGTGCCAGCAGCTTACAACCTAGCGGGCTGAACACCGGGGAGCTGTTTTTT,CASSLQPSGLNTGELFF